What follows are 27 T cell receptor beta chains derived from one specimen sequenced in a study of human T cells and chemical hapten exposure. TCRdb recomputed calls from the RACE reads with MiXCR, one row per CDR3 protein. Of about 90,000 distinct CDR3 sequences listed, around 7.9% are singletons. Described time point: pre-sensitization, week 0. Treatment noted: therapeutic diphenylcyclopropenone sensitization with weekly scalp DPC. The sample in question was whole blood, obtained in connection with sensitization to the hapten diphenylcyclopropenone (DPC). The receptors here all came from a man aged 40-49 years with alopecia areata. Some clones in this sample may be carry-over from other donors' samples.

This clonotype was observed at least ten times. The rearrangement links TRBV7-9 to TRBJ2-3; TRBD2 agrees at 9 bases. Unmatched junction bases numbered 5, after V lost 1 base and J lost 0 bases. The CDR3 length is 17 residues. Germline V gene lookup returns CDR1 SEHNR and CDR2 FQNEAQ (reference sequence). The CDR3, as DNA: TGTGCCAGCAGCTTAGACGGTAGCGGGAGAAGCACAGATACGCAGTATTTT. This codes for CASSLDGSGRSTDTQYF.

This clonotype was recorded many times. This sequence joins TRBV5-5 and TRBJ1-4; D gene ambiguous. With 0 bases removed from V and 10 bases from J, the gap between germline ends came to 10 bases. Germline V lookup: CDR1 SGHKS, CDR2 YYEKEE (reference sequence). This CDR3 is 13 amino acids long. The CDR3 is CASSLASQGKLFF. CDR3 DNA: TGTGCCAGCAGCTTGGCCTCCCAAGGAAAACTGTTTTTT.

At least ten counts were recorded for this clonotype. V gene TRBV12-3 or TRBV12-4 combines with J gene TRBJ1-5, with TRBD1 matching over 7 bases. The CDR3 loop spans 14 amino acids. The V and J ends lost 6 bases and 6 bases, in that order; junction bases with no gene match: 8. Here the CDR3 DNA reads TGTGCCAGCAGCCGTACAGGGGAGCCTCAGCCCCAGCATTTT. Protein sequence: CASSRTGEPQPQHF.

The J gene is TRBJ2-3, the V gene TRBV24-1; possible D gene TRBD2, 5 bases. This CDR3 is 16 amino acids long. The V gene's germline CDR1 is KGHDR and CDR2 SFDVKD. V was cut by 9 bases and J by 0 bases, with 18 bases left in between. DNA of the CDR3: TGTGCCACCGCCCCCTACGGGGATCCTAGCACAGATACGCAGTATTTT. The encoded protein is CATAPYGDPSTDTQYF.

The chain joins TRBV7-2 to TRBJ2-7; D is unclear. Germline CDR1 and CDR2: SGHTA and FQGNSA. Trimming pared 0 bases from V and 3 bases from J, leaving 6 bases between. CDR3 length: 13 amino acids. CDR3 residues: CASSLAAFYEQYV. CDR3 nucleotide sequence: TGTGCCAGCAGCTTAGCGGCGTTCTACGAGCAGTACGTC.

Of note for this clonotype: Its ends do not fully match the called genes, so a read error is possible. The chain carries TRBV6-6 and TRBJ1-6, with D unclear. Germline CDR1 reads MNHNY; CDR2 reads SVGAGI (reference sequence). The CDR3 extends over 18 amino acids. The DNA for the CDR3 is TGTGTCAGCACCGATCTGGGTGTCAGACCGAGATATAATTCACCCCTCCACTTT. It encodes CVSTDLGVRPRYNSPLHF.

This clonotype has more than one count but fewer than ten. This chain uses TRBV6-2 or TRBV6-3 with TRBJ1-1; unclear D gene. V lost 8 bases, J lost 2 bases, and 15 bases lay in between. The germline gives CDR1 MNHEY, CDR2 SVGEGT. This CDR3 comprises 14 residues. CDR3 sequence reads: CASDEFEGNTEAFF. The CDR3 DNA reads TGTGCCAGCGACGAGTTTGAGGGAAACACTGAAGCTTTCTTT.

This clonotype was recorded a few times. The J gene is TRBJ2-1, the V gene TRBV20-1; TRBD2 matches 9 bases. In germline, CDR1 is DFQATT, CDR2 SNEGSKA (reference sequence). The J segment lost 8 bases and the V segment lost 3 bases, leaving 20 bases of the junction unmatched. The CDR3 has 18 residues. CDR3 sequence (DNA): TGCAGTGCTAGCGTAGGAGCGGGAGGACCACTGCATGACGATGAGCAGTTCTTC. It encodes CSASVGAGGPLHDDEQFF.

This clonotype showed up just a few times. The chain recombines TRBV3-1 with TRBJ1-2; perhaps TRBD1 as D (5 bases). Germline CDR1 is LGHDT and CDR2 is YNNKEL (reference sequence). V was trimmed by 1 base and J by 4 bases, leaving 13 bases between them. The CDR3 runs to 15 residues. CDR3 bases: TGTGCCAGCAGCCAAGCAGTCGGGGCGCCCTATGGCTACACCTTC. Residues: CASSQAVGAPYGYTF.

This sequence joins TRBV7-2 and TRBJ2-5, with TRBD2 identical over 8 bases. Germline trimming cut 4 bases from V and 4 bases from J; bases unmatched to any gene: 8. Per germline, CDR1 SGHTA and CDR2 FQGNSA. The CDR3 runs to 15 residues. CDR3 sequence reads: CASSSTSGPRETQYF. CDR3 in DNA: TGTGCCAGCAGCTCAACTAGCGGACCTCGAGAGACCCAGTACTTC.

This chain links TRBV5-4 with TRBJ1-2; possibly TRBD1 for D (5 bases). V was clipped by 2 bases and J by 4 bases, with 15 bases between them. CDR1 and CDR2 from the germline V gene are SGHNT and YYREEE (reference sequence). This CDR3 has 15 residues. This CDR3 reads CASSFSGGYGYGYTF. Here the CDR3 DNA reads TGTGCCAGCAGCTTCTCCGGGGGTTATGGCTATGGCTACACCTTC.

This clonotype showed up many times. J is TRBJ2-5 and V is TRBV7-2; 8 nucleotides agree with TRBD1. CDR3 length: 13 amino acids. From germline, CDR1 is SGHTA and CDR2 FQGNSA. J gave up 4 bases and V 5 bases, and 3 bases lay outside the gene matches. The CDR3 nucleotides read TGTGCCAGCAGCCCGACAGGGGTAGAGACCCAGTACTTC. Translating it yields CASSPTGVETQYF.

This chain connects TRBV9 to TRBJ2-7; D gene ambiguous. This CDR3 comprises 14 residues. The germline V gene has CDR1 SGDLS and CDR2 YYNGEE. V was cut by 3 bases and J by 0 bases, with 10 bases left in between. This CDR3 is CASSADSHSYEQYF. CDR3 nucleotide sequence: TGTGCCAGCAGCGCCGACTCTCACTCCTACGAGCAGTACTTC.

This clonotype was counted a few times. The rearrangement links TRBV10-3 to TRBJ2-7, with D perhaps matching TRBD1 (5 bases). Germline CDR1 ENHRY, CDR2 SYGVKD. The ends were cut back, 6 bases at V and 1 base at J, with 10 bases in the middle. The CDR3 runs to 13 residues. The CDR3 DNA reads as TGTGCCATCAGACTCAGGGATTCCTACGAGCAGTACTTC. Translation gives CAIRLRDSYEQYF.

V usage is TRBV29-1 and J usage is TRBJ2-7; TRBD1 aligns across 7 bases. CDR1 is SQVTM, CDR2 ANQGSEA, per germline. The length of the CDR3 is 13 residues. J was trimmed by 6 bases and V by 0 bases; bases with no gene match: 5. In DNA form, the CDR3 reads TGCAGCGTTGAAGAATGGACAGGTCGCGAGCAGTACTTC. Protein sequence: CSVEEWTGREQYF.

This clonotype was seen ten or more times. The rearrangement uses TRBV30 and TRBJ2-3, with D possibly matching TRBD2 (6 bases). Germline values: CDR1 GTSNPN, CDR2 SVGIG (reference sequence). There are 15 residues in the CDR3. V lost 3 bases to trimming and J lost 0 bases, with 13 bases between them. In DNA, the CDR3 is TGTGCCTGGAGACCCCGAGGACTAAGCACAGATACGCAGTATTTT. Its protein is CAWRPRGLSTDTQYF.

V gene TRBV4-3 combines with J gene TRBJ2-2; D remains ambiguous. Per the germline V gene, CDR1 is LGHNA and CDR2 is YSLEER. The CDR3 contains 15 residues. V lost 0 bases and J lost 2, with 7 bases in between. The CDR3 DNA follows: TGCGCCAGCAGCCAAGACAGTATTAACACCGGGGAGCTGTTTTTT. This codes for CASSQDSINTGELFF.

This clonotype was counted many times. The chain uses TRBV6-6 and TRBJ2-7, with a weak D call TRBD2 (5 bases). Per germline, CDR1 MNHNY and CDR2 SVGAGI (reference sequence). The CDR3 loop spans 15 amino acids. Between the trimmed V and J ends, which lost 5 bases and 0 bases, there was a span of 14 bases. The CDR3 coding sequence is TGTGCCAGCAGTGCCCGTAACGGGGTCTCCTACGAGCAGTACTTC. It yields the protein CASSARNGVSYEQYF.

This clonotype was seen repeatedly, ten times or more. The V and J genes are TRBV28 and TRBJ1-6; 9 bases match TRBD1. The V and J ends lost 6 bases and 0 bases, in that order; junction bases with no gene match: 3. The CDR3 has 16 amino acids. CDR1 MDHEN and CDR2 SYDVKM come from the germline V gene. CDR3 bases: TGTGCCAGCAGACGGGACAGGGCCTCCTATAATTCACCCCTCCACTTT. It specifies CASRRDRASYNSPLHF.

This clonotype was detected a few times. The chain couples TRBV28 to TRBJ1-5; TRBD1 is a possible D gene (6 bases). Germline V gene sequence: CDR1 MDHEN, CDR2 SYDVKM. V was pared by 3 bases and J by 2 bases, with 11 bases between. The CDR3 sequence is 15 residues long. The CDR3 here is CASSFAGAGNQPQHF. The CDR3 DNA follows: TGTGCCAGCAGTTTCGCGGGGGCTGGCAATCAGCCCCAGCATTTT.

This clonotype was picked up a small number of times. The J gene is TRBJ1-2, the V gene TRBV4-3, with 9 nucleotides matching TRBD1. Trimming cost V 3 bases and J 5 bases; bases outside gene matches: 13. Per germline, CDR1 LGHNA and CDR2 YSLEER. CDR3 size: 17 residues. CDR3: CASSQSTRGQGSYGYTF. CDR3 sequence (DNA): TGCGCCAGCAGCCAGAGCACGAGGGGACAGGGAAGTTATGGCTACACCTTC.

This clonotype was detected many times. The J gene is TRBJ1-5, the V gene TRBV6-1; D is ambiguous. V lost 2 bases and J 5 bases, leaving 7 bases between the germline ends. CDR1 and CDR2 (germline): MNHNS, SASEGT. This CDR3 region has 13 residues. As DNA, the CDR3 is TGTGCCAGCAGTGAACTCCCCCATCAGCCCCAGCATTTT. The encoded protein is CASSELPHQPQHF.

This clonotype appeared a few times. CDR3 DNA: TGTGCCAGCAGCTTGATTCCACCCGCCAACAATGAGCAGTTCTTC. Encoded protein: CASSLIPPANNEQFF. The genes are TRBV11-2 and TRBJ2-1, with D uncertain. Germline lookup yields CDR1 SGHAT and CDR2 FQNNGV. V was shortened by 3 bases and J by 5 bases, with 14 bases between the two germline ends. The CDR3 runs 15 residues.

The V and J genes are TRBV9 and TRBJ2-1, with D unresolved. The CDR3 has 11 residues. CDR1 and CDR2 from the germline V gene are SGDLS and YYNGEE. Between the trimmed V and J ends, which lost 3 bases and 6 bases, there was a span of 4 bases. The CDR3 sequence is CASSASNEQFF. In DNA, the CDR3 is TGTGCCAGCAGCGCAAGCAATGAGCAGTTCTTC.

The table lists this clonotype with many counts. The chain carries TRBV9 and TRBJ2-5, with 8 bases fitting TRBD2. CDR1 and CDR2 from the germline V gene are SGDLS and YYNGEE. The CDR3 spans 15 residues. V trimming: 1 base; J trimming: 4 bases; junction bases outside the gene matches: 6. The chain's CDR3 is CASSVRQGLGETQYF. CDR3 DNA sequence: TGTGCCAGCAGCGTACGGCAGGGACTAGGAGAGACCCAGTACTTC.

This clonotype was observed at least ten times. The CDR3 sequence is CSAKDSFVFVDTQYF. The DNA for the CDR3 is TGCAGTGCTAAGGACTCATTCGTTTTTGTGGATACGCAGTATTTT. V usage is TRBV20-1 and J usage is TRBJ2-3, with D possibly TRBD2 on 5 matching bases. The ends were cut back, 4 bases at V and 6 bases at J, with 20 bases in the middle. The germline CDR1 and CDR2 sequences are DFQATT and SNEGSKA (reference sequence). This CDR3 has 15 residues.

This clonotype occurred many times. J is TRBJ2-7 and V is TRBV7-2; D might be TRBD1 or TRBD2, each matching 6 bases. Trimming removed 6 bases from V and 12 bases from J, with 15 bases in between. CDR3 size: 11 residues. CDR1 and CDR2 (germline): SGHTA, FQGNSA. The CDR3 DNA is TGTGCCAGCAGTTCCCGAGGGGGGTGGTACGTC. Translating gives CASSSRGGWYV.